This T cell receptor (beta chain) was recorded in a study of blood T cell repertoires in COVID-19. Looking at the study overall: Sources were T cells, B-cell-depleted T cells, or PBMCs; the material itself was cDNA or gDNA.

Original processing notes: Using reference gene primer amplification, nucleated cell counts were estimated. This table comes from immunoSEQ multiplex PCR, and its TCRdb copy is limited to in-frame clones, with some not included. V and J calls and clone size come straight from that table; D and trimming were deduced from the DNA. The data show approximately 260,000 clones, with about 79% seen just once and over 7.5% held by the top ten. This clone showed up just once. Per the germline V gene, CDR1 is MNHEY and CDR2 is SVGAGI. This CDR3 is built from 16 residues. Between the trimmed V and J ends, which lost 4 bases and 3 bases, there was a span of 19 bases.

The rearrangement uses TRBV6-5 and TRBJ2-7; D possibly corresponds to TRBD1 (8 bases). The sequence was collected from an elderly woman with acute or convalescent COVID-19. Sequenced: peripheral blood. CDR3 sequence reads: CASSSRTGRASYEQYF. In nucleotides, the CDR3 is TGTGCCAGCAGTTCCCGGACAGGGAGGGCGAGCTACGAGCAGTACTTC.